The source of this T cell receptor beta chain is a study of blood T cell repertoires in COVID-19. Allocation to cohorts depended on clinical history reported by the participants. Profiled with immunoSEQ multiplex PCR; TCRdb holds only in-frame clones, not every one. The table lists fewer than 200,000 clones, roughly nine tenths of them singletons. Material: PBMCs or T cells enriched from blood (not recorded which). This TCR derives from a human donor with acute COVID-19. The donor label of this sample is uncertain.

This CDR3 is CASSSTGLNEKLFF. For the CDR3, the DNA is TGTGCCAGCAGTTCGACAGGGCTTAATGAAAAACTGTTTTTT. The chain links TRBV6-5 to TRBJ1-4; 7 positions agree with TRBD1. The germline gives CDR1 MNHEY, CDR2 SVGAGI. Trimming at V came to 4 bases and at J to 4 bases, leaving 3 bases not matched to a gene. This CDR3 spans 14 amino acids.